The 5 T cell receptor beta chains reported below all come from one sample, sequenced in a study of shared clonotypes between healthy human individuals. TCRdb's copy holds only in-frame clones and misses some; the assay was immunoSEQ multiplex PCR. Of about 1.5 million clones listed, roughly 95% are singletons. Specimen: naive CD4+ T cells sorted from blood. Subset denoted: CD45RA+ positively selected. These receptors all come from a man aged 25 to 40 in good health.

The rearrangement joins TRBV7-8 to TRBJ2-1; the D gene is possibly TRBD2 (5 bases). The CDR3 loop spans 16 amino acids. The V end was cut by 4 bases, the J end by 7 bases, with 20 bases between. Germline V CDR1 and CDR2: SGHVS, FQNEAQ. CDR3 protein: CASSSRLASLRNEQFF. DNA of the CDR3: TGTGCCAGCAGCTCAAGGTTGGCTAGCTTGAGGAATGAGCAGTTCTTC.

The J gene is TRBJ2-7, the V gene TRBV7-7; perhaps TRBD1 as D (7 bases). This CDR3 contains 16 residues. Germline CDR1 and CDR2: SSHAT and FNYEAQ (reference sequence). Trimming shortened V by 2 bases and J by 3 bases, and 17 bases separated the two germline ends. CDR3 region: CASSLPGAGGDYEQYF. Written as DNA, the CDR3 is TGTGCCAGCAGCTTACCGGGGGCAGGGGGTGACTACGAGCAGTACTTC.

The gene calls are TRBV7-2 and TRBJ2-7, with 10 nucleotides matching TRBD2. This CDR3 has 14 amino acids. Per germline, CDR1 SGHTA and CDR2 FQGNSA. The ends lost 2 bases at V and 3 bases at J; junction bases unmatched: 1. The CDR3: CASSLTSGIYEQYF. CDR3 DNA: TGTGCCAGCAGCTTAACTAGCGGGATCTACGAGCAGTACTTC.

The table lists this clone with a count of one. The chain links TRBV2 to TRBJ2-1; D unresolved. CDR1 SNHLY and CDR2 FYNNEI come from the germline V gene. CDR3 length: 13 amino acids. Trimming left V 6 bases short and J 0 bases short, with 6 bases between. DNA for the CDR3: TGTGCCAGCAGGGATTACTCCTACAATGAGCAGTTCTTC. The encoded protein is CASRDYSYNEQFF.

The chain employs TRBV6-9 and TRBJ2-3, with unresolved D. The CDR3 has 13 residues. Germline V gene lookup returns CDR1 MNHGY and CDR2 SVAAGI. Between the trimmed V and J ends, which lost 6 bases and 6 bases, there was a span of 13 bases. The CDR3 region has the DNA TGTGCCAGCAGCCCCTCCCCGCGGGATACGCAGTATTTT. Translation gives CASSPSPRDTQYF.